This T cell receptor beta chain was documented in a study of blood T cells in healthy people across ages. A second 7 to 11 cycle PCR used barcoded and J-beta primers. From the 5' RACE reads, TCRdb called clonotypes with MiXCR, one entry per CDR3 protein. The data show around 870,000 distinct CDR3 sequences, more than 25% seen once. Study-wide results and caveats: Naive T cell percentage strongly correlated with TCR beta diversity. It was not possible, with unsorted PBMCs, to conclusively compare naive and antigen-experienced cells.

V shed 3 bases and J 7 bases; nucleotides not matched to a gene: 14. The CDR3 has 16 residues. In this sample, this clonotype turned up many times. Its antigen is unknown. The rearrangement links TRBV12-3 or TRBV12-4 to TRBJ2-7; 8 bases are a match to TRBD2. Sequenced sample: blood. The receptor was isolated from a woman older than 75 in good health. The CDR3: CASSFPSGGPGGEQYF. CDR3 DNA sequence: TGTGCCAGCAGTTTCCCCAGCGGGGGCCCCGGAGGAGAGCAGTACTTC.